This TCR beta chain was obtained from a study of blood T cell repertoires in COVID-19. Background on the study: Nucleic acid was either cDNA or gDNA, and it came from T cells, B-cell-depleted T cells, or PBMCs.

Here immunoSEQ multiplex PCR was the method, and the copy in TCRdb shows in-frame clones only, minus some. In the table there are 120,000 or so clones, nearly 80% of which are singletons. V dropped 7 bases and J dropped 4; count of bases not matched to a gene: 17. The CDR3 spans 18 residues. The germline V gene has CDR1 MNHEY and CDR2 SMNVEV (reference sequence). The sequence was collected from an elderly woman with active or convalescent COVID-19. The V call is TRBV27, the J call TRBJ2-1; TRBD1 aligns across 9 bases. Sequencing used peripheral blood. The CDR3 DNA is TGTGCCAGCAACTCTTATTCTATCGGACAGGGGATATACAATGAGCAGTTCTTC. Translation: CASNSYSIGQGIYNEQFF.